This TCR beta chain stems from a study of shared clonotypes between healthy human individuals. Study-wide points: Read depth was anticipated to influence clonotype sharing among donors.

Each unsorted PBMC replicate got 300 ng genomic DNA, roughly 30,000 genomes. Generated by immunoSEQ multiplex PCR, the TCRdb table keeps only in-frame clones and is missing some. The table has more than 450,000 clones, more than 65% seen once. Donors were healthy HIV-negative adults without recently reported acute infections or vaccinations. Germline V gene data show CDR1 as MDHEN and CDR2 as SYDVKM. V trimming: 1 base; J trimming: 0 bases; junction bases outside the gene matches: 5. CDR3 size: 16 residues. A word on this clone: What it binds is not known.

The TCR sequence derives from a woman in her 40s in good health. Some clones in this sample may be carry-over from other donors' samples. V usage is TRBV28 and J usage is TRBJ2-7; 8 positions agree with TRBD1. The specimen was PBMCs. CDR3 in DNA: TGTGCCAGCAGTTTATTCGGACAGGGCAGCTCCTACGAGCAGTACTTC. Residues: CASSLFGQGSSYEQYF.